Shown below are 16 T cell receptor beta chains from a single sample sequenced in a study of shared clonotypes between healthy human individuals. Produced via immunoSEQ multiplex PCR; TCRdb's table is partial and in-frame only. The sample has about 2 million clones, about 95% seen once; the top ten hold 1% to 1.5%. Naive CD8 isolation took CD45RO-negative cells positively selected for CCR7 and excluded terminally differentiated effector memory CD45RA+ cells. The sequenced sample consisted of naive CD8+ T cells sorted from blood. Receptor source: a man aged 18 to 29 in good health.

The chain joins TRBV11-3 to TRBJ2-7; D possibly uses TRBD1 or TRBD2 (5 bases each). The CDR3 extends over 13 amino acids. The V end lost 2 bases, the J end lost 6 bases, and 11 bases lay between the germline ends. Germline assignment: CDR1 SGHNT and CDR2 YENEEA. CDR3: CASSLSRDGEQYF. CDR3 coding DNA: TGTGCCAGCAGCTTAAGCAGGGACGGCGAGCAGTACTTC. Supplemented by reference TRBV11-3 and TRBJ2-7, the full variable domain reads EAGVVQSPRYKIIEKKQPVAFWCNPISGHNTLYWYLQNLGQGPELLIRYENEEAVDDSQLPKDRFSAERLKGVDSTLKIQPAELGDSAVYLCASSLSRDGEQYFGPGTRLTVT.

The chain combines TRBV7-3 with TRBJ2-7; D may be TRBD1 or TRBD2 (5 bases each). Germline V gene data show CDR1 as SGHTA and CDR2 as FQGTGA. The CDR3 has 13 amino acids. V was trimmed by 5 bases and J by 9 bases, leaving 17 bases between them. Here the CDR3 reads CASSQNVGERQYF. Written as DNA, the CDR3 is TGTGCCAGCAGCCAAAACGTGGGGGAGAGGCAGTACTTC. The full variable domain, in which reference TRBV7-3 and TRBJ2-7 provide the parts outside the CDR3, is GAGVSQTPSNKVTEKGKYVELRCDPISGHTALYWYRQSLGQGPEFLIYFQGTGAADDSGLPNDRFFAVRPEGSVSTLKIQRTERGDSAVYLCASSQNVGERQYFGPGTRLTVT.

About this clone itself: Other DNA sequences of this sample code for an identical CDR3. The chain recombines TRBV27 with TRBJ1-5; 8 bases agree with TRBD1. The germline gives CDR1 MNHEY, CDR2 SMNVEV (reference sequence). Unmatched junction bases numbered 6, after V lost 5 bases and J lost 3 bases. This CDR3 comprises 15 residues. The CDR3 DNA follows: TGTGCCAGCAGTCTCGGACAGGGAGTCAATCAGCCCCAGCATTTT. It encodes CASSLGQGVNQPQHF.

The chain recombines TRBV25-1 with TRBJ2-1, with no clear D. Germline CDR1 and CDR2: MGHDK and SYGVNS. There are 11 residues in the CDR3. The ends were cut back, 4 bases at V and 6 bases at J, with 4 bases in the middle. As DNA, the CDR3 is TGTGCCAGCAGTGTAAGCAATGAGCAGTTCTTC. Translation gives CASSVSNEQFF.

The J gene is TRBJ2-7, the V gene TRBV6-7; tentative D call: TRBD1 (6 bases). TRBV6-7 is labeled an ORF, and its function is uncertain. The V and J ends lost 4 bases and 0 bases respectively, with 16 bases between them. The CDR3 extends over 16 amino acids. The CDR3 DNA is TGTGCCAGCAGTTTATACGGACAGACCAGCTCCTACGAGCAGTACTTC. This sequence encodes CASSLYGQTSSYEQYF.

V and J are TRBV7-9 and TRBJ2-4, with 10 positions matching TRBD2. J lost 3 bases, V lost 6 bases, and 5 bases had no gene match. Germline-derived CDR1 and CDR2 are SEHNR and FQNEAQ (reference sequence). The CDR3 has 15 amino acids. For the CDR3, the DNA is TGTGCCAGCAGTTCCGGACTAGCGGACAAAAACATTCAGTACTTC. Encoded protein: CASSSGLADKNIQYF.

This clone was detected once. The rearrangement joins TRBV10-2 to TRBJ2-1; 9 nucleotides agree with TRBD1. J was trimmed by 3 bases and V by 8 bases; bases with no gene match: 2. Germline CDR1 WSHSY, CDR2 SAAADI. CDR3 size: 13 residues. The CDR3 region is CASDRGDYNEQFF. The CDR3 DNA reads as TGCGCCAGCGACAGGGGGGACTACAATGAGCAGTTCTTC.

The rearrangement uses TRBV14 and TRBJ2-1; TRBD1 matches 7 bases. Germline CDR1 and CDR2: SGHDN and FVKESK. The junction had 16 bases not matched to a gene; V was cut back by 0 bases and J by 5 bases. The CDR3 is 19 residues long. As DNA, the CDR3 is TGTGCCAGCAGCCAAGATCTTCTCACTCAAGAGGGGGCCCACAATGAGCAGTTCTTC. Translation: CASSQDLLTQEGAHNEQFF. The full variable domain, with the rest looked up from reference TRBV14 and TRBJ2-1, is EAGVTQFPSHSVIEKGQTVTLRCDPISGHDNLYWYRRVMGKEIKFLLHFVKESKQDESGMPNNRFLAERTGGTYSTLKVQPAELEDSGVYFCASSQDLLTQEGAHNEQFFGPGTRLTVL.

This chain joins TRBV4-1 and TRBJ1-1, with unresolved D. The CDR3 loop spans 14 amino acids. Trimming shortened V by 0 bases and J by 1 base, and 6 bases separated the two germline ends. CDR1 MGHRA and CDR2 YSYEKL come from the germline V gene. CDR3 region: CASSQESTNTEAFF. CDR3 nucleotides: TGCGCCAGCAGCCAAGAATCGACGAACACTGAAGCTTTCTTT.

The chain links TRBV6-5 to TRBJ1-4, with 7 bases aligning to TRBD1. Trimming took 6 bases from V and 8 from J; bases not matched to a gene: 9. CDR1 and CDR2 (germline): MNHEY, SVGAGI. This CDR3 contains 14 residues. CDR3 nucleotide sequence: TGTGCCAGCAGCCGGACAGGCGCGGGGGAAAAACTGTTTTTT. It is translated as CASSRTGAGEKLFF.

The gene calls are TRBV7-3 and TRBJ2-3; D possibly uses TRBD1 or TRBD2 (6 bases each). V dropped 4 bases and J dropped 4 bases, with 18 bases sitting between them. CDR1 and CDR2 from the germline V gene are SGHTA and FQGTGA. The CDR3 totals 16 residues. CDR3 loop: CASSSVPGGAADTQYF. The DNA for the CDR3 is TGTGCCAGCAGCTCCGTTCCCGGGGGCGCGGCAGATACGCAGTATTTT.

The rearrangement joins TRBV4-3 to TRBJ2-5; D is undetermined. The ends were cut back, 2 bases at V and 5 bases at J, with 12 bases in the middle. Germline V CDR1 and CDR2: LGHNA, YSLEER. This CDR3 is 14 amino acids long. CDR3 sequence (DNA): TGCGCCAGCAGCCAAAACTGGGCGGCGGAGACCCAGTACTTC. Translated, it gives CASSQNWAAETQYF.

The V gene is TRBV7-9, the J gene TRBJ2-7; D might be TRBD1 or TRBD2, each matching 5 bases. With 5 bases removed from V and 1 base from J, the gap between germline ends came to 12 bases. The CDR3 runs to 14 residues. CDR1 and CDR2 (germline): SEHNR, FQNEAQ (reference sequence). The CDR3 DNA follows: TGTGCCAGCAGCCAGGATGAGGGGTCCTACGAGCAGTACTTC. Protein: CASSQDEGSYEQYF.

CDR3 bases: TGCGCCAGCAGCCAAGATTCGAGGGGACAGTACTTC. This sequence encodes CASSQDSRGQYF. This chain connects TRBV4-1 to TRBJ2-7; perhaps D is TRBD1 or TRBD2 (5 bases each). V dropped 0 bases and J dropped 10 bases, with 10 bases sitting between them. Germline V CDR1 and CDR2: MGHRA, YSYEKL. The CDR3 is 12 residues long.

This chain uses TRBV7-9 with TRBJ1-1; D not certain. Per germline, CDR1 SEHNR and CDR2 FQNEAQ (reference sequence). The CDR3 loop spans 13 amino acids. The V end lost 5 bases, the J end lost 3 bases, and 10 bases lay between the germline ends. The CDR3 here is CASSPPDYTEAFF. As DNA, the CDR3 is TGTGCCAGCAGCCCGCCAGACTACACTGAAGCTTTCTTT.

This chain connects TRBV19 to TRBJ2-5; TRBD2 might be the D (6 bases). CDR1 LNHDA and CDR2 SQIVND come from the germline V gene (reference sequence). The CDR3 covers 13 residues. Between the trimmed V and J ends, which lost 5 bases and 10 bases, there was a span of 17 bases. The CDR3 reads CASSHGLFQDQYF. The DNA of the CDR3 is TGTGCCAGTAGTCACGGACTATTTCAGGACCAGTACTTC.